The 25 T cell receptor beta chains reported below all come from one sample, sequenced in a study of beta chain features in type 1 diabetes. Isolated RNA was reverse transcribed in full, so expressed TCRB transcripts were sequenced. Using immunoSEQ multiplex PCR, the repertoire was profiled, and TCRdb retains in-frame clones only, with some absent. The repertoire holds some 350,000 clones, about 10% seen once, with roughly 0.54% in the top ten. These receptors have no identified antigens. Findings and limits, study-wide: Type 1 diabetes patients had TCRB CDR3s that were shorter (moderately but significantly so) in all four CD4+ subsets.

Sequencing was performed on central memory CD4+ T cells from blood. These receptors were obtained from a man in his thirties or forties with type 1 diabetes.

The rearrangement joins TRBV9 to TRBJ1-4, with 9 bases fitting TRBD1. Losses at the gene ends were 4 bases for V and 6 bases for J; bases not matched to a gene: 4. The CDR3 extends over 14 amino acids. Germline CDR1 and CDR2: SGDLS and YYNGEE. The CDR3 loop reads CASSQQGADEKLFF. In DNA form, the CDR3 reads TGTGCCAGCAGCCAACAGGGGGCCGATGAAAAACTGTTTTTT.

As for this clone: Other DNA sequences within the sample encode an identical CDR3. This chain connects TRBV5-1 to TRBJ1-4; D is undetermined. Trimming cost V 0 bases and J 3 bases, with 6 bases left between them. This CDR3 is 14 amino acids long. Germline values: CDR1 SGHRS, CDR2 YFSETQ. CDR3 protein: CASSLGGANEKLFF. The CDR3 DNA reads TGCGCCAGCAGCTTGGGCGGGGCTAATGAAAAACTGTTTTTT.

This clone was counted only a few times. The J gene is TRBJ2-1, the V gene TRBV4-2; D not certain. This CDR3 has 16 residues. Germline V lookup: CDR1 LGHNA, CDR2 YNFKEQ. V lost 5 bases and J 0 bases, leaving 14 bases between the germline ends. CDR3 protein: CASSLGGASSYNEQFF. The CDR3, as DNA: TGTGCCAGCAGCTTGGGCGGAGCCAGCTCCTACAATGAGCAGTTCTTC.

This clone was counted once. V usage is TRBV4-2 and J usage is TRBJ2-3; the match to TRBD1 covers 9 bases. CDR1 is LGHNA and CDR2 is YNFKEQ in the germline V gene. With V trimmed by 4 bases and J by 7 bases, 12 bases remained unmatched. The CDR3 totals 16 residues. As DNA, the CDR3 is TGTGCCAGCAGCCCGGCTCGGGACAGGGCTTTGAATACGCAGTATTTT. This gives the protein CASSPARDRALNTQYF.

This sequence joins TRBV7-6 and TRBJ2-3; TRBD2 agrees at 7 bases. Germline V lookup: CDR1 SGHVS, CDR2 FNYEAQ. This CDR3 spans 16 amino acids. V was clipped by 2 bases and J by 2 bases; unmatched bases: 7. CDR3 sequence: CASSLSAGVDTDTQYF. In DNA form, the CDR3 reads TGTGCCAGCAGCTTAAGTGCGGGAGTGGACACAGATACGCAGTATTTT.

A few counts support this clone. The chain is built from TRBV29-1 and TRBJ2-7, with 14 bases lining up with TRBD2. The CDR3 totals 13 residues. J was trimmed by 7 bases and V by 7 bases; bases with no gene match: 6. Germline V gene lookup returns CDR1 SQVTM and CDR2 ANQGSEA. The CDR3 protein is CSAGTSGSREQYF. CDR3 DNA sequence: TGCAGCGCTGGGACTAGCGGGAGTCGGGAGCAGTACTTC.

The chain combines TRBV6-6 with TRBJ2-4, with D perhaps matching TRBD2 (5 bases). Trimming shortened V by 4 bases and J by 6 bases, and 16 bases separated the two germline ends. Germline V gene lookup returns CDR1 MNHNY and CDR2 SVGAGI (reference sequence). The CDR3 extends over 15 amino acids. The CDR3 nucleotides read TGTGCCAGCAGTTCTCGGAGGACTGCGGCAAACATTCAGTACTTC. It translates to CASSSRRTAANIQYF.

The sample holds a few counts of this clone. The V gene is TRBV28, the J gene TRBJ1-3; D unresolved. Germline CDR1 reads MDHEN; CDR2 reads SYDVKM. Trimming left V 2 bases short and J 0 bases short, with 11 bases between. The CDR3 runs 16 residues. CDR3 sequence (DNA): TGTGCCAGCAGTTTAGGTGATCAGTACTCTGGAAACACCATATATTTT. It yields the protein CASSLGDQYSGNTIYF.

This clone was seen only a few times. The chain recombines TRBV30 with TRBJ2-7, with D perhaps matching TRBD1 or TRBD2 (5 bases each). Germline assignment: CDR1 GTSNPN and CDR2 SVGIG (reference sequence). V gave up 5 bases and J gave up 5 bases, with 16 bases separating them. The CDR3 length is 13 residues. The CDR3 region is CAWSQGVPHEQYF. CDR3 sequence (DNA): TGTGCCTGGTCCCAGGGAGTCCCCCACGAGCAGTACTTC.

The gene calls are TRBV27 and TRBJ2-5, with D unresolved. The CDR3 totals 14 residues. Germline assignment: CDR1 MNHEY and CDR2 SMNVEV (reference sequence). Deletions cut 8 bases from V and 0 bases from J, with 13 bases between. For the CDR3, the DNA is TGTGCCAGCGCCTCGCTACCATACCAAGAGACCCAGTACTTC. This encodes CASASLPYQETQYF.

V gene TRBV6-1 combines with J gene TRBJ2-7, with D unclear. This CDR3 is built from 14 residues. In germline, CDR1 is MNHNS, CDR2 SASEGT. The V end was cut by 3 bases, the J end by 1 base, with 10 bases between. For the CDR3, the DNA is TGTGCCAGCAGTGAGGACCGACATTCCTACGAGCAGTACTTC. As protein: CASSEDRHSYEQYF.

This clone was counted a few times. This chain uses TRBV28 with TRBJ2-2, with D possibly TRBD1 on 6 matching bases. CDR3 length: 15 residues. Between the trimmed V and J ends, which lost 3 bases and 5 bases, there was a span of 13 bases. CDR1 MDHEN and CDR2 SYDVKM come from the germline V gene. As DNA, the CDR3 is TGTGCCAGCAGTTTGGGGGCAGGACCTACCGGGGAGCTGTTTTTT. As protein: CASSLGAGPTGELFF.

CDR3 region: CASSVGFQGGETQYF. CDR3 nucleotides: TGTGCCAGCAGCGTAGGTTTCCAGGGTGGAGAGACCCAGTACTTC. The V and J genes are TRBV9 and TRBJ2-5; possibly TRBD1 for D (5 bases). CDR1 and CDR2 (germline): SGDLS, YYNGEE. With 0 bases removed from V and 4 bases from J, the gap between germline ends came to 13 bases. The CDR3 covers 15 residues.

The chain carries TRBV7-9 and TRBJ2-1; D gene unclear. The CDR3 totals 14 residues. The V end was cut by 3 bases, the J end by 6 bases, with 12 bases between. CDR1 SEHNR and CDR2 FQNEAQ come from the germline V gene (reference sequence). Here the CDR3 DNA reads TGTGCCAGCAGCTTCGCCGCCGTAAGCAATGAGCAGTTCTTC. Translation gives CASSFAAVSNEQFF.

This clone has more than one count but fewer than ten. This chain links TRBV15 with TRBJ1-5; the match to TRBD1 covers 7 bases. The V gene's germline CDR1 is LNHNV and CDR2 YYDKDF (reference sequence). V shed 0 bases, J shed 7 bases, and the junction held 6 bases outside the gene matches. The CDR3 extends over 15 amino acids. The CDR3 DNA reads TGTGCCACCAGCAGAGATGACAGGGCGAAGCAGCCCCAGCATTTT. Its translation is CATSRDDRAKQPQHF.

This clone was observed at least ten times. V is TRBV19 and J is TRBJ1-1; no clear D gene. The germline V and J ends were trimmed by 5 bases and 0 bases, with 7 bases remaining between them. Looked up from germline, CDR1 is LNHDA and CDR2 is SQIVND (reference sequence). The CDR3 has 13 amino acids. CDR3 residues: CASSSPLNTEAFF. The CDR3 DNA reads as TGTGCCAGTAGTTCGCCACTGAACACTGAAGCTTTCTTT.

J is TRBJ1-5 and V is TRBV18; D call uncertain. V lost 6 bases to trimming and J lost 3 bases, with 12 bases between them. The CDR3 consists of 14 residues. In germline, CDR1 is KGHSH, CDR2 LQKENI. Here the CDR3 DNA reads TGTGCCAGCTCCCCGGACGGTTCCAATCAGCCCCAGCATTTT. It codes for CASSPDGSNQPQHF.

A word on this clone: This may be a read error, as it is one base from a much larger clone. The chain recombines TRBV6-1 with TRBJ2-7; D not resolved. Trimming removed 5 bases at V and 0 bases at J, with 2 bases between. The CDR3 is 11 residues long. Germline V CDR1 and CDR2: MNHNS, SASEGT. The CDR3 region is CASSNSYEQYF. The CDR3 bases are TGTGCCAGCAGTAACTCCTACGAGCAGTACTTC.

The table lists this clone with a few counts. The gene calls are TRBV5-1 and TRBJ2-3; D remains unclear. Trimming cost V 2 bases and J 3 bases, with 4 bases left between them. Per germline, CDR1 SGHRS and CDR2 YFSETQ. The CDR3 is 12 amino acids. The CDR3 sequence: CASSLPTDTQYF. DNA of the CDR3: TGCGCCAGCAGCTTACCTACAGATACGCAGTATTTT.

V and J are TRBV7-2 and TRBJ2-3; the match to TRBD1 covers 7 bases. CDR1 and CDR2 from the germline V gene are SGHTA and FQGNSA. The CDR3 is 14 residues long. J lost 4 bases, V lost 8 bases, and 9 bases had no gene match. CDR3 nucleotide sequence: TGTGCCAGCTCGTTGAGGGGGCGCCCAGATACGCAGTATTTT. Its protein is CASSLRGRPDTQYF.

This clone showed up many times. The V and J genes are TRBV7-8 and TRBJ2-7, with D possibly matching TRBD1 (6 bases). Germline-derived CDR1 and CDR2 are SGHVS and FQNEAQ. The CDR3 runs to 14 residues. Trimming shortened V by 0 bases and J by 2 bases, and 8 bases separated the two germline ends. CDR3 protein: CASSLAGTTYEQYF. The DNA for the CDR3 is TGTGCCAGCAGCTTAGCCGGGACAACCTACGAGCAGTACTTC.

The V gene is TRBV7-9, the J gene TRBJ1-4; TRBD1 agrees at 9 bases. CDR1 SEHNR and CDR2 FQNEAQ come from the germline V gene (reference sequence). V shed 5 bases, J shed 7 bases, and the junction held 8 bases outside the gene matches. The CDR3 spans 15 residues. The CDR3 coding sequence is TGTGCCAGCAGCCCCGGACAGGGGACAACTGAAAAACTGTTTTTT. As protein: CASSPGQGTTEKLFF. Full variable domain (rest looked up from reference TRBV7-9 and TRBJ1-4): DTGVSQNPRHKITKRGQNVTFRCDPISEHNRLYWYRQTLGQGPEFLTYFQNEAQLEKSRLLSDRFSAERPKGSFSTLEIQRTEQGDSAMYLCASSPGQGTTEKLFFGSGTQLSVL.

J is TRBJ1-5 and V is TRBV2, with 9 bases aligning to TRBD1. Germline CDR1 is SNHLY and CDR2 is FYNNEI. The CDR3 has 15 residues. J lost 7 bases, V lost 5 bases, and 9 bases had no gene match. CDR3 DNA sequence: TGTGCCAGCAGTTCGGGGACAGGGTTATGGCAGCCCCAGCATTTT. It encodes CASSSGTGLWQPQHF.

The rearrangement links TRBV5-4 to TRBJ2-1; D gene uncertain. Germline values: CDR1 SGHNT, CDR2 YYREEE (reference sequence). Trimming removed 2 bases from V and 8 bases from J, with 8 bases in between. The CDR3 consists of 12 residues. CDR3 sequence: CASSFYGDEQFF. For the CDR3, the DNA is TGTGCCAGCAGCTTCTACGGCGATGAGCAGTTCTTC.

This clone has a handful of counts. The V gene is TRBV4-1, the J gene TRBJ2-5; the match to TRBD2 covers 11 bases. Unmatched junction bases numbered 5, after V lost 4 bases and J lost 4 bases. The CDR3 has 15 amino acids. Germline assignment: CDR1 MGHRA and CDR2 YSYEKL. CDR3 protein: CASSPHGTSGETQYF. As DNA, the CDR3 is TGCGCCAGCAGCCCCCACGGGACTAGCGGAGAGACCCAGTACTTC.